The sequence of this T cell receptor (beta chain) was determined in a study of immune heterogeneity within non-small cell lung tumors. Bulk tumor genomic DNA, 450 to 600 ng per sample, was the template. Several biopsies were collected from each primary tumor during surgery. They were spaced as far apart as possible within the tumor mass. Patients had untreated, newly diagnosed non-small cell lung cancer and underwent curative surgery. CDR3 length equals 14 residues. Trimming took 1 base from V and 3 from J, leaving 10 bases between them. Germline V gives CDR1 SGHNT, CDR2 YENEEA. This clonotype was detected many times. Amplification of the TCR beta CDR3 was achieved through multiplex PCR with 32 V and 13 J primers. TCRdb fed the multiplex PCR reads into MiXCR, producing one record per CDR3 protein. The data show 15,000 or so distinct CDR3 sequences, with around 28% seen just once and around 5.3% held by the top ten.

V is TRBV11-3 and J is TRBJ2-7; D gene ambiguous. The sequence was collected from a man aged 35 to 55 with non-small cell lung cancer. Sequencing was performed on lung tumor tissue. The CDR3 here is CASSLASGRYEQYF. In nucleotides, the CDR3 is TGTGCCAGCAGCTTAGCGTCAGGCCGCTACGAGCAGTACTTC.